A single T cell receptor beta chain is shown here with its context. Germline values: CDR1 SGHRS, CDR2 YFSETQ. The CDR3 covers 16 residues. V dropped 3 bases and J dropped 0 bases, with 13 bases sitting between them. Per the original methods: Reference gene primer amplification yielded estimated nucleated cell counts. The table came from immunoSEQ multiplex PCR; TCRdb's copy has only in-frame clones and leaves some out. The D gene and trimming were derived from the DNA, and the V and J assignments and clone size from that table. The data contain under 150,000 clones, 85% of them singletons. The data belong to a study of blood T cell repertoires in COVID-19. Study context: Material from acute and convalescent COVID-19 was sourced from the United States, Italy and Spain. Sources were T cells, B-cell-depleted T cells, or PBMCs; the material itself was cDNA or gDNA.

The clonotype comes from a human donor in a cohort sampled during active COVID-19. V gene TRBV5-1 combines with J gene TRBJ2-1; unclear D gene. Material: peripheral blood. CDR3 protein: CASSSPLRSSYNEQFF. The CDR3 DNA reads TGCGCCAGCAGCTCGCCGTTGAGGAGCTCCTACAATGAGCAGTTCTTC.